The clone carrying this TCR beta chain was counted ten times or more. Its matching antigen is unknown. This sample was taken from a study of read filtering for tumor transcriptome and immune sequencing. Study-wide points: The sorted CD138-negative fraction was a mixed bone marrow immune population, not purified T cells.

The library was built from 400 to 500 ng RNA with molecular barcoded adaptors for alpha/delta and beta/gamma chains. TCRdb recomputed calls from the reads with MiXCR, one row per CDR3 protein. The repertoire holds 75,000 to 90,000 distinct CDR3 sequences, with 9% to 15% as singletons. The J segment lost 1 base and the V segment lost 3 bases, leaving 11 bases of the junction unmatched. Germline CDR1 and CDR2: LNHDA and SQIVND (reference sequence). The CDR3 spans 18 residues. This clonotype originated in a donor aged 40 or older with multiple myeloma. Sequencing input: a population of CD138-negative cells sorted from bone marrow. The J gene is TRBJ2-1, the V gene TRBV19, with TRBD2 matching 8 bases. CDR3 nucleotide sequence: TGTGCCAGTAGTATGAATAGAGCGGGAGAAGGGTCCTACAATGAGCAGTTCTTC. This encodes CASSMNRAGEGSYNEQFF. The full variable domain, completed using reference TRBV19 and TRBJ2-1, is DGGITQSPKYLFRKEGQNVTLSCEQNLNHDAMYWYRQDPGQGLRLIYYSQIVNDFQKGDIAEGYSVSREKKESFPLTVTSAQKNPTAFYLCASSMNRAGEGSYNEQFFGPGTRLTVL.